The clone carrying this T cell receptor (beta chain) showed up just a few times. Its antigen is undetermined. These data come from a study of post-analysis software for immune sequencing data. Study as a whole: Patients had relapsing-remitting, secondary progressive or progressive-relapsing multiple sclerosis; some lacked subtype.

Every TCR beta cDNA library bore unique molecular identifiers. TCRdb recomputed calls from the PCR reads with MiXCR, one row per CDR3 protein. Seen here are hundreds of thousands of distinct CDR3 sequences, about 32% observed once, and the top ten hold roughly 0.57%. Study findings and constraints: A handful of TRBV segments were significantly more frequent in patients than in controls. TRBV5-6, TRBV5-1 and TRBV20-1 were among these segments.

CDR3 size: 15 residues. Trimming cost V 3 bases and J 0 bases, with 13 bases left between them. Germline V gene data show CDR1 as SQVTM and CDR2 as ANQGSEA. This rearrangement joins TRBV29-1 to TRBJ2-3, with D tentatively TRBD2 (5 bases). Sample: blood. The sequence was obtained from a girl between 5 and 17 years old with multiple sclerosis. This chain's CDR3 is CSVEMQRSSTDTQYF. As DNA, the CDR3 is TGCAGCGTTGAGATGCAGCGGTCTAGCACAGATACGCAGTATTTT.